The T cell receptor (beta chain) described here comes from a study of blood T cell repertoires in COVID-19. How the authors handled the data: Counts of nucleated cells, estimated from reference gene primer amplification, were obtained. The assay was immunoSEQ multiplex PCR, and TCRdb's table has in-frame clones only and misses some. V and J calls and clone size are given by that table; D and trimming were obtained from the DNA. The table shows 340,000 or so clones, with 80% to 90% occurring only once. Cohorts were based on clinical histories the participants reported. The receptor's source is a woman between 35 and 50 years old with acute COVID-19. Sequences were obtained from PBMCs or T cells enriched from blood (not recorded which).

The CDR3 is CASSWQGWAFF. The CDR3, as DNA: TGTGCCAGCAGTTGGCAGGGTTGGGCTTTCTTT. The chain recombines TRBV28 with TRBJ1-1; TRBD1 might be the D (5 bases). The CDR3 sequence is 11 residues long. The V gene lost 4 bases and the J gene lost 11 bases, with 11 bases spanning the gap. Per the germline V gene, CDR1 is MDHEN and CDR2 is SYDVKM.